This TCR beta chain was observed in a study of shared clonotypes between healthy human individuals. Clones were sequenced by immunoSEQ multiplex PCR, and TCRdb holds only the in-frame ones, with some missing. The table has 2.5 million or so clones, about 92% seen once. Germline V gene lookup returns CDR1 SGHRS and CDR2 YFSETQ. The CDR3 runs 15 residues. The trim removed 2 bases at V and 3 bases at J, leaving 3 bases unmatched. V usage is TRBV5-1 and J usage is TRBJ2-2; 8 nucleotides match TRBD1. This clonotype originated in a man aged 18 to 35 in good health. The sequenced sample was naive CD4+ T cells sorted from blood. Regarding subset: CD45RA+ positively selected. The chain's CDR3 is CASSFRGQDTGELFF. The DNA for the CDR3 is TGCGCCAGCAGCTTCAGGGGGCAGGACACCGGGGAGCTGTTTTTT.